The 21 T cell receptor beta chains in this list originate from one sample, sequenced in a study of early T cells in non-severe SARS-CoV-2 infection. Via MiXCR, TCRdb re-called the 5' RACE reads, giving one row per CDR3 protein. The table records approximately 56,000 distinct CDR3 sequences, roughly 9.2% of them present only once. The specimen sequenced was whole blood. The receptors were gathered from an adult who was a healthcare worker with PCR-confirmed SARS-CoV-2 infection or an uninfected control (not recorded which).

The chain recombines TRBV11-2 with TRBJ2-5; 12 bases are shared with TRBD2. Germline V gives CDR1 SGHAT, CDR2 FQNNGV. The CDR3 runs to 16 residues. The J segment lost 9 bases and the V segment lost 5 bases, leaving 13 bases of the junction unmatched. The CDR3 nucleotides read TGTGCCAGCAGCGGAACGGGACTAGCGGGTAGAGAATCCCAGTACTTC. This gives the protein CASSGTGLAGRESQYF.

This clonotype was seen repeatedly, ten times or more. CDR3 nucleotide sequence: TGTGCCAGCAGTGATATAATTGCAGGCTCGGGAGCTTTCTTT. Translation: CASSDIIAGSGAFF. V usage is TRBV6-1 and J usage is TRBJ1-1; D ambiguous. CDR1 MNHNS and CDR2 SASEGT come from the germline V gene. This CDR3 is 14 amino acids long. V was trimmed by 3 bases and J by 10 bases, leaving 18 bases between them.

The gene calls are TRBV7-8 and TRBJ2-7, with D tentatively TRBD2 (6 bases). The V gene lost 2 bases and the J gene lost 4 bases, with 18 bases spanning the gap. This CDR3 contains 16 residues. CDR1 is SGHVS, CDR2 FQNEAQ, per germline. The chain's CDR3 is CASSLTSPGAQYEQYF. In DNA, the CDR3 is TGTGCCAGCAGCTTAACTAGCCCCGGCGCTCAATACGAGCAGTACTTC. The variable domain in full, with the rest retrieved from reference TRBV7-8 and TRBJ2-7, is GAGVSQSPRYKVAKRGQDVALRCDPISGHVSLFWYQQALGQGPEFLTYFQNEAQLDKSGLPSDRFFAERPEGSVSTLKIQRTQQEDSAVYLCASSLTSPGAQYEQYFGPGTRLTVT.

This clonotype was observed at least ten times. The chain is built from TRBV29-1 and TRBJ1-2; 8 nucleotides line up with TRBD1. The CDR3 extends over 13 amino acids. Germline assignment: CDR1 SQVTM and CDR2 ANQGSEA. Germline trimming cut 5 bases from V and 5 bases from J; bases unmatched to any gene: 7. This CDR3 is CSVQRQGAYGYTF. CDR3 DNA: TGCAGCGTTCAGCGGCAGGGGGCGTATGGCTACACCTTC.

This clonotype has at least ten counts. The chain links TRBV6-5 to TRBJ2-5; TRBD1 agrees at 7 bases. CDR3 size: 14 residues. CDR1 is MNHEY and CDR2 is SVGAGI in the germline V gene. Unmatched junction bases numbered 5, after V lost 6 bases and J lost 1 base. The CDR3 nucleotides read TGTGCCAGCAGCAAAGACAGGGCCCAAGAGACCCAGTACTTC. The encoded protein is CASSKDRAQETQYF.

This clonotype was detected ten times or more. The chain employs TRBV18 and TRBJ2-1; D is perhaps TRBD1 (5 bases). Germline lookup yields CDR1 KGHSH and CDR2 LQKENI. The CDR3 has 14 amino acids. V was trimmed by 2 bases and J by 5 bases, leaving 10 bases between them. DNA of the CDR3: TGTGCCAGCTCACCAAGGTCAGGGAACAATGAGCAGTTCTTC. Translation: CASSPRSGNNEQFF. Looking up the rest from reference TRBV18 and TRBJ2-1 gives the full variable domain: NAGVMQNPRHLVRRRGQEARLRCSPMKGHSHVYWYRQLPEEGLKFMVYLQKENIIDESGMPKERFSAEFPKEGPSILRIQQVVRGDSAAYFCASSPRSGNNEQFFGPGTRLTVL.

This clonotype was detected ten times or more. CDR3 coding DNA: TGTGCCAGCAGTCCCGGACAGGGGGTAGGCTATGGCTACACCTTC. This codes for CASSPGQGVGYGYTF. This chain joins TRBV27 and TRBJ1-2, with 10 bases that match TRBD1. From germline, CDR1 is MNHEY and CDR2 SMNVEV (reference sequence). The V and J ends lost 5 bases and 4 bases, in that order; junction bases with no gene match: 7. The CDR3 runs 15 residues.

This clonotype has ten or more counts. This chain joins TRBV7-2 and TRBJ2-5; no firm D call. The germline gives CDR1 SGHTA, CDR2 FQGNSA. V was cut by 0 bases and J by 3 bases, with 5 bases left in between. This CDR3 is built from 13 residues. Here the CDR3 reads CASSLAQEETQYF. The DNA for the CDR3 is TGTGCCAGCAGCTTAGCCCAGGAAGAGACCCAGTACTTC.

This clonotype has more than one count but fewer than ten. V usage is TRBV12-3 or TRBV12-4 and J usage is TRBJ2-2; D is possibly TRBD2 (6 bases). Trimming shortened V by 3 bases and J by 5 bases, and 19 bases separated the two germline ends. The CDR3 consists of 17 residues. CDR3 nucleotide sequence: TGTGCCAGCAGTTTTGGAGGGGATCTACGCGGAACCGGGGAGCTGTTTTTT. Translating it yields CASSFGGDLRGTGELFF.

This clonotype showed up many times. The rearrangement uses TRBV6-1 and TRBJ2-3; D remains unclear. CDR1 is MNHNS and CDR2 is SASEGT in the germline V gene. The V end was cut by 1 base, the J end by 1 base, with 6 bases between. The CDR3 length is 14 residues. The CDR3 protein is CASSEDYRTDTQYF. The CDR3 DNA is TGTGCCAGCAGTGAAGACTATCGCACAGATACGCAGTATTTT.

This clonotype was seen only a few times. This chain joins TRBV6-2 or TRBV6-3 and TRBJ1-5; no clear D. Looked up from germline, CDR1 is MNHEY and CDR2 is SVGEGT. The V gene lost 6 bases and the J gene lost 7 bases, with 16 bases spanning the gap. This CDR3 region has 14 residues. The CDR3, as DNA: TGTGCCAGCAGGAGAGACGGCGTTATACAGCCCCAGCATTTT. Translated: CASRRDGVIQPQHF.

At least ten counts were recorded for this clonotype. The gene calls are TRBV12-5 and TRBJ1-6, with unresolved D. The CDR3 is made up of 18 amino acids. V dropped 7 bases and J dropped 9 bases, with 28 bases sitting between them. CDR1 is LGHNT, CDR2 FRNRAP, per germline. In DNA, the CDR3 is TGTGCTAGTGACGGTTACGTTGTGGTAGTCTCCGTAAGTTCACCCCTCCACTTT. This encodes CASDGYVVVVSVSSPLHF.

This clonotype appeared many times. This chain joins TRBV6-5 and TRBJ2-1; D perhaps matches TRBD2 (7 bases). This CDR3 comprises 14 residues. In germline, CDR1 is MNHEY, CDR2 SVGAGI. V lost 6 bases to trimming and J lost 6 bases, with 15 bases between them. This CDR3 reads CASREGGGGNEQFF. In nucleotides, the CDR3 is TGTGCCAGCAGGGAGGGAGGGGGTGGCAATGAGCAGTTCTTC.

This clonotype was counted at least ten times. This chain connects TRBV5-1 to TRBJ2-1; D is unclear. CDR1 SGHRS and CDR2 YFSETQ come from the germline V gene. The CDR3 sequence is 13 residues long. The ends were cut back, 0 bases at V and 7 bases at J, with 8 bases in the middle. The CDR3 reads CASSLGVGNEQFF. CDR3 nucleotides: TGCGCCAGCAGCTTGGGAGTGGGGAATGAGCAGTTCTTC.

This clonotype was recorded many times. The V call is TRBV30, the J call TRBJ1-4; D remains unclear. CDR1 and CDR2 (germline): GTSNPN, SVGIG (reference sequence). V lost 0 bases and J 7 bases, leaving 18 bases between the germline ends. There are 16 residues in the CDR3. CDR3 coding DNA: TGTGCCTGGAGTGTATTCGACGCCGATATTCGTGAAAAACTGTTTTTT. As protein: CAWSVFDADIREKLFF.

This clonotype occurred many times. This chain connects TRBV6-5 to TRBJ1-1, with D hard to call. CDR3 length: 14 amino acids. V dropped 0 bases and J dropped 5 bases, with 10 bases sitting between them. The germline V gene has CDR1 MNHEY and CDR2 SVGAGI. CDR3 region: CASSYSAGRTEAFF. The CDR3 bases are TGTGCCAGCAGTTACTCGGCGGGGAGGACTGAAGCTTTCTTT.

This clonotype was picked up many times. V gene TRBV6-6 combines with J gene TRBJ2-3; D unresolved. CDR3 length: 13 amino acids. V lost 2 bases and J lost 1, with 4 bases in between. Germline loops: CDR1 MNHNY, CDR2 SVGAGI (reference sequence). CDR3 bases: TGTGCCAGCAGTTACATGGGCACAGATACGCAGTATTTT. This sequence encodes CASSYMGTDTQYF.

The CDR3 region is CASSLLHSTDTQYF. The CDR3 coding sequence is TGTGCCAGCAGCTTACTGCACAGCACAGATACGCAGTATTTT. This chain connects TRBV7-2 to TRBJ2-3, with no clear D. Germline V gene sequence: CDR1 SGHTA, CDR2 FQGNSA. CDR3 size: 14 residues. V was cut by 2 bases and J by 0 bases, with 6 bases left in between.

This clonotype has a count of ten or more. This sequence joins TRBV11-2 and TRBJ2-1; 10 bases are shared with TRBD2. Germline V CDR1 and CDR2: SGHAT, FQNNGV. The CDR3 length is 13 residues. The junction had 3 bases not matched to a gene; V was cut back by 6 bases and J by 7 bases. CDR3 nucleotides: TGTGCCAGCAGGACTAGCGGGTCGAATGAGCAGTTCTTC. It translates to CASRTSGSNEQFF.

The chain employs TRBV5-6 and TRBJ2-3; D gene uncertain. V dropped 1 base and J dropped 4 bases, with 1 base sitting between them. Per germline, CDR1 SGHDT and CDR2 YYEEEE. This CDR3 contains 11 residues. CDR3 protein: CASSLSDTQYF. In nucleotides, the CDR3 is TGTGCCAGCAGCTTGTCAGATACGCAGTATTTT.

This clonotype was detected ten times or more. The chain is built from TRBV2 and TRBJ2-3, with 15 bases fitting TRBD2. Per the germline V gene, CDR1 is SNHLY and CDR2 is FYNNEI. Germline trimming cut 5 bases from V and 4 bases from J; bases unmatched to any gene: 4. The CDR3 length is 16 residues. The CDR3 sequence: CASSWTSGREADTQYF. The CDR3 DNA follows: TGTGCCAGCAGTTGGACTAGCGGGAGGGAGGCAGATACGCAGTATTTT.